The 15 T cell receptor beta chains below come from one sample, sequenced in a study of cytomegalovirus exposure and HLA in healthy donors. Both 60 Vbeta primers and 13 Jbeta primers went into the PCR. TCRdb keeps only in-frame clones here, not all; method: immunoSEQ multiplex PCR. The sample holds roughly 100,000 clones; roughly 66% are singletons and the top ten take approximately 3.5%. Specimen: PBMCs. These TCRs come from a woman between 45 and 65 years old in good health and CMV-seronegative.

The chain carries TRBV5-1 and TRBJ1-1; 7 nucleotides match TRBD1. The J segment lost 5 bases and the V segment lost 1 base, leaving 8 bases of the junction unmatched. This CDR3 has 15 amino acids. Germline CDR1 is SGHRS and CDR2 is YFSETQ. The CDR3 DNA reads as TGCGCCAGCAGCTTGTTCGTGACAGGGAATACTGAAGCTTTCTTT. Protein sequence: CASSLFVTGNTEAFF.

This clone was picked up a small number of times. The chain employs TRBV15 and TRBJ2-3, with 9 bases fitting TRBD1. The CDR3 loop spans 18 amino acids. Germline CDR1 LNHNV, CDR2 YYDKDF (reference sequence). V lost 0 bases, J lost 0 bases, and 7 bases stayed unmatched. The CDR3: CATSRDNTGGGSTDTQYF. CDR3 sequence (DNA): TGTGCCACCAGCAGAGATAATACAGGGGGCGGAAGCACAGATACGCAGTATTTT.

The chain recombines TRBV5-1 with TRBJ1-4; D is unresolved. The V end lost 1 base, the J end lost 3 bases, and 7 bases lay between the germline ends. Germline values: CDR1 SGHRS, CDR2 YFSETQ. The CDR3 consists of 14 residues. CDR3 nucleotides: TGCGCCAGCAGCTTGCACGGGGCTAATGAAAAACTGTTTTTT. It codes for CASSLHGANEKLFF.

The CDR3 loop reads CASSAPPIKPGGNNEQFF. The CDR3 DNA reads as TGTGCCAGCAGCGCCCCCCCAATCAAACCGGGAGGGAACAATGAGCAGTTCTTC. V and J are TRBV9 and TRBJ2-1, with TRBD2 matching 8 bases. Per germline, CDR1 SGDLS and CDR2 YYNGEE. The CDR3 is 18 amino acids. Germline trimming cut 3 bases from V and 5 bases from J; bases unmatched to any gene: 16.

The rearrangement joins TRBV18 to TRBJ1-1; the D is unclear. This CDR3 is built from 15 residues. V gave up 3 bases and J gave up 4 bases, with 15 bases separating them. From germline, CDR1 is KGHSH and CDR2 LQKENI. The CDR3 loop is CASSPIFGGGTEAFF. The CDR3 DNA reads TGTGCCAGCTCACCTATATTCGGAGGTGGCACTGAAGCTTTCTTT.

The V gene is TRBV6-5, the J gene TRBJ2-7; D perhaps matches TRBD1 (6 bases). V lost 6 bases, J lost 6 bases, and 15 bases lay in between. There are 13 residues in the CDR3. Germline V gene data show CDR1 as MNHEY and CDR2 as SVGAGI. The CDR3: CASRATGGAEQYF. CDR3 nucleotide sequence: TGTGCCAGCAGGGCGACAGGTGGGGCCGAGCAGTACTTC.

This chain connects TRBV6-1 to TRBJ2-3; 8 nucleotides match TRBD2. From germline, CDR1 is MNHNS and CDR2 SASEGT. The CDR3 contains 16 residues. Unmatched junction bases numbered 10, after V lost 2 bases and J lost 6 bases. Here the CDR3 DNA reads TGTGCCAGCAGTGAACGGCGGGGGGCCCCTAGGGATACGCAGTATTTT. Residues: CASSERRGAPRDTQYF.

The V call is TRBV4-1, the J call TRBJ1-2, with TRBD1 identical over 8 bases. The CDR3 is made up of 17 amino acids. Trimming removed 1 base from V and 5 bases from J; junction bases left unmatched: 12. Germline V lookup: CDR1 MGHRA, CDR2 YSYEKL. The CDR3 DNA reads TGCGCCAGCAGCCAAGTCGGACAGGGAGTTAAGCAGTATGGCTACACCTTC. Translating gives CASSQVGQGVKQYGYTF.

The chain links TRBV11-3 to TRBJ2-3; D is perhaps TRBD2 (5 bases). The CDR3 is 12 residues long. V dropped 3 bases and J dropped 9 bases, with 10 bases sitting between them. CDR1 and CDR2 from the germline V gene are SGHNT and YENEEA. CDR3 DNA: TGTGCCAGCAGCTTGTATGGAGGAACGCAGTATTTT. It specifies CASSLYGGTQYF.

The chain carries TRBV5-4 and TRBJ2-5; 12 nucleotides match TRBD1. The CDR3 consists of 16 residues. Germline values: CDR1 SGHNT, CDR2 YYREEE (reference sequence). Trimming removed 2 bases from V and 4 bases from J; junction bases left unmatched: 6. For the CDR3, the DNA is TGTGCCAGCAGCTTTTTCGGGACAGGGGGCGGAGAGACCCAGTACTTC. Amino acid sequence: CASSFFGTGGGETQYF. The variable domain in full, with the rest retrieved from reference TRBV5-4 and TRBJ2-5, is ETGVTQSPTHLIKTRGQQVTLRCSSQSGHNTVSWYQQALGQGPQFIFQYYREEENGRGNFPPRFSGLQFPNYSSELNVNALELDDSALYLCASSFFGTGGGETQYFGPGTRLLVL.

The chain is built from TRBV11-2 and TRBJ2-5, with D possibly matching TRBD1 (5 bases). From germline, CDR1 is SGHAT and CDR2 FQNNGV. Trimming took off 4 bases at V and 1 base at J, with 10 bases between the two ends. The CDR3 extends over 14 amino acids. DNA for the CDR3: TGTGCCAGCAGCTCAAGACAGATCCAAGAGACCCAGTACTTC. Translating it yields CASSSRQIQETQYF.

V usage is TRBV2 and J usage is TRBJ2-5; 8 positions agree with TRBD2. The length of the CDR3 is 15 residues. The junction had 5 bases not matched to a gene; V was cut back by 1 base and J by 4 bases. CDR1 is SNHLY and CDR2 is FYNNEI in the germline V gene. CDR3 loop: CASSEDAAGVETQYF. In DNA, the CDR3 is TGTGCCAGCAGTGAAGATGCAGCGGGGGTAGAGACCCAGTACTTC.

V and J are TRBV30 and TRBJ2-6; 7 bases align to TRBD2. V lost 2 bases to trimming and J lost 0 bases; unmatched junction nucleotides: 13. The CDR3 loop spans 19 amino acids. Germline V gives CDR1 GTSNPN, CDR2 SVGIG (reference sequence). CDR3 in amino acids: CAWSPSWRTRASGANVLTF. As DNA, the CDR3 is TGTGCCTGGAGTCCCTCGTGGAGGACTAGAGCCTCTGGGGCCAACGTCCTGACTTTC. The variable domain in full, with the rest retrieved from reference TRBV30 and TRBJ2-6, is SQTIHQWPATLVQPVGSPLSLECTVEGTSNPNLYWYRQAAGRGLQLLFYSVGIGQISSEVPQNLSASRPQDRQFILSSKKLLLSDSGFYLCAWSPSWRTRASGANVLTFGAGSRLTVL.

Written as DNA, the CDR3 is TGTGCCAGCAGCACATGGGGCCAAACTTGGGATACGCAGTATTTT. Encoded protein: CASSTWGQTWDTQYF. This chain connects TRBV7-8 to TRBJ2-3; D might be TRBD1 (5 bases). The CDR3 consists of 15 residues. Germline CDR1 reads SGHVS; CDR2 reads FQNEAQ. V was clipped by 5 bases and J by 6 bases, with 18 bases between them.

This clone came up a few times. The DNA for the CDR3 is TGTGCCAGCAGCTTAGGTGTTAGCGGGAGTGGATACGAGCAGTACTTC. Its protein is CASSLGVSGSGYEQYF. This chain uses TRBV7-3 with TRBJ2-7, with 9 bases fitting TRBD2. Trimming removed 2 bases from V and 4 bases from J; junction bases left unmatched: 9. CDR3 length equals 16 residues. Germline CDR1 SGHTA, CDR2 FQGTGA. The variable domain in full, completed from reference TRBV7-3 and TRBJ2-7, reads GAGVSQTPSNKVTEKGKYVELRCDPISGHTALYWYRQSLGQGPEFLIYFQGTGAADDSGLPNDRFFAVRPEGSVSTLKIQRTERGDSAVYLCASSLGVSGSGYEQYFGPGTRLTVT.